A selection of T cell receptor beta chains follows, all from one sample in a study of CD8+CD57+ T cells in acquired aplastic anemia. TCRdb independently ran MiXCR on the reads; one entry per CDR3 protein. The top ten clones hold roughly 13% of a sample with over 150,000 distinct CDR3 sequences, less than 50% of them seen once. Sequencing used sorted CD4+, CD8+, or CD8+CD57+ T cells (not recorded which) from PBMCs. These receptors were taken from a human donor with aplastic anemia. The CDR3 runs from the conserved cysteine through the conserved F or W. Each record gives: CDR3 DNA, CDR3 protein, V gene, CDR3 length, clone size, D gene, J gene. D genes are given only for firm matches. The size entry is marked missing in some rows and otherwise reads once, few, many or a size class.

DNA: TGTGCCAGTGCTCCCGGGGGAGACTATGGCGACACCTTC
CDR3: CASAPGGDYGDTF
V: TRBV19
length: 13
size: NA
D: NA
J: TRBJ1-2

DNA: TGTGCCAGCAGCCAGGGGGGTAAAGAGACCCAGTACTTC
CDR3: CASSQGGKETQYF
V: TRBV4-2
length: 13
size: many
D: NA
J: TRBJ2-5

DNA: TGTGCCAGCAGCGCCGTGGGGGGTGACATTCAGTACTTC
CDR3: CASSAVGGDIQYF
V: TRBV11-2
length: 13
size: NA
D: NA
J: TRBJ2-4

DNA: TGCAGCGTTGAAGCCGGGACAGGGGGCTACGAGCAGTACTTC
CDR3: CSVEAGTGGYEQYF
V: TRBV29-1
length: 14
size: NA
D: TRBD1
J: TRBJ2-7

DNA: TGCGCCAGCAGTGAAGGACTTGAGACCCAGTTCTTC
CDR3: CASSEGLETQFF
V: TRBV10-1
length: 12
size: NA
D: NA
J: TRBJ2-1

DNA: TGTGCCAGCAGTTTATTGTCACGGAACATAAACATTCAGTACTTC
CDR3: CASSLLSRNINIQYF
V: TRBV12-3/TRBV12-4
length: 15
size: NA
D: NA
J: TRBJ2-4

DNA: TGTGCCAGCAGGGGCAGGCCTAACACCGGGGAGCTGTTTTTT
CDR3: CASRGRPNTGELFF
V: TRBV6-1
length: 14
size: many
D: NA
J: TRBJ2-2

DNA: TGTGCCAGCAGCTTAGGTCCCCTCTCGGGGGAAACTGAAGCTTTCTTT
CDR3: CASSLGPLSGETEAFF
V: TRBV11-1
length: 16
size: NA
D: NA
J: TRBJ1-1

DNA: TGTGCCAGCAGCCAAGAACGAATCACCTTC
CDR3: CASSQERITF
V: TRBV3-1
length: 10
size: once
D: NA
J: TRBJ1-2

DNA: TGTGCCAGCAGCTCCCCTTTCCAGCGGGAGTGGGGGGAGACCCAGTACTTT
CDR3: CASSSPFQREWGETQYF
V: TRBV11-2
length: 17
size: NA
D: TRBD2
J: TRBJ2-5

DNA: TGCGCCAGCAGCCAAGGTGATTTGGCCGCCTACGAGCAGTACTTC
CDR3: CASSQGDLAAYEQYF
V: TRBV4-1
length: 15
size: few
D: NA
J: TRBJ2-7

DNA: TGTGCCAGCAGCTGGGCCGGGACACCACCCTACGAGCAGTACTTC
CDR3: CASSWAGTPPYEQYF
V: TRBV7-8
length: 15
size: many
D: NA
J: TRBJ2-7

DNA: TGCAGTGCTAGACCTCAGACCTTACCCTCCGCGAGAGAGACCCAGTACTTC
CDR3: CSARPQTLPSARETQYF
V: TRBV20-1
length: 17
size: NA
D: NA
J: TRBJ2-5

DNA: TGTGCCAGCAGCAAGACAGCGCCCTATGGCTACACCTTC
CDR3: CASSKTAPYGYTF
V: TRBV7-2
length: 13
size: NA
D: NA
J: TRBJ1-2

DNA: TGTGCCAGCAGCACTAATGAAAAACTGTTTTTT
CDR3: CASSTNEKLFF
V: TRBV2
length: 11
size: many
D: NA
J: TRBJ1-4

DNA: TGTGCCAGCAGCCCCCCGGGTTTAGCCCCGGGAGAGACCCAGTACTTC
CDR3: CASSPPGLAPGETQYF
V: TRBV5-4
length: 16
size: NA
D: NA
J: TRBJ2-5

DNA: TGTGCCAGCAGAGAAGCCGGGACTAGCGGGAGTAGAGAGCAGTACTTC
CDR3: CASREAGTSGSREQYF
V: TRBV6-1
length: 16
size: NA
D: TRBD2
J: TRBJ2-7

DNA: TGTGCCACCAGTGACTCAGGGTACGAAGCTTTCTTT
CDR3: CATSDSGYEAFF
V: TRBV24-1
length: 12
size: NA
D: NA
J: TRBJ1-1

DNA: TGTGCCAGCAGCTCAATACAGGGGGCTTCTGAAAAACTGTTTTTT
CDR3: CASSSIQGASEKLFF
V: TRBV5-5
length: 15
size: many
D: TRBD1
J: TRBJ1-4

DNA: TGTGCCAGCAGTTTACTAGCGGTCTCCTACAATGAGCAGTTCTTC
CDR3: CASSLLAVSYNEQFF
V: TRBV27
length: 15
size: NA
D: TRBD2
J: TRBJ2-1

DNA: TGTGCCATCAGTGAGTGGGCGGGGGGGAGTGAAAAACTGTTTTTT
CDR3: CAISEWAGGSEKLFF
V: TRBV10-3
length: 15
size: NA
D: NA
J: TRBJ1-4

DNA: TGTGCCAGCAGCCTAGCGGGGGGGCTGGGAGATACGCAGTATTTT
CDR3: CASSLAGGLGDTQYF
V: TRBV4-2
length: 15
size: NA
D: TRBD2
J: TRBJ2-3

DNA: TGTGCCACCAGTGATCGGCTAGGGGGTTGGTATTTT
CDR3: CATSDRLGGWYF
V: TRBV24-1
length: 12
size: few
D: NA
J: TRBJ2-3

DNA: TGTGCCAGCAGCTTAGATATCCGGAGCTCCTACGAGCAGTACTTC
CDR3: CASSLDIRSSYEQYF
V: TRBV7-9
length: 15
size: NA
D: NA
J: TRBJ2-7

DNA: TGTGCCAGTGCACGACAGGGCCGAGATAATCAGCCCCAGCATTTT
CDR3: CASARQGRDNQPQHF
V: TRBV19
length: 15
size: once
D: TRBD1
J: TRBJ1-5

DNA: TGCAGTGCTAGGGGACAGGAGAACACTGAAGCTTTCTTT
CDR3: CSARGQENTEAFF
V: TRBV20-1
length: 13
size: many
D: TRBD1
J: TRBJ1-1

DNA: TGTGCCAGCTCCAGGGAAGATAGGCCCCTCCACTTT
CDR3: CASSREDRPLHF
V: TRBV7-9
length: 12
size: NA
D: NA
J: TRBJ1-6

DNA: TGTGCCACCTCAGACAGGGCAAGCGGGGAGCTGTTTTTT
CDR3: CATSDRASGELFF
V: TRBV24-1
length: 13
size: many
D: TRBD1
J: TRBJ2-2

DNA: TGTGCCAGCAGCCGTCGGGACAGTTCCTACGAGCAGTACTTC
CDR3: CASSRRDSSYEQYF
V: TRBV7-9
length: 14
size: NA
D: TRBD1
J: TRBJ2-7

DNA: TGCAGCGTTGAAATCGCCACGGCCAATGAGCAGTTCTTC
CDR3: CSVEIATANEQFF
V: TRBV29-1
length: 13
size: NA
D: NA
J: TRBJ2-1

DNA: TGCAGTGCTAGAGGTCGGGTCGGGGGGCCGAGCACAGATACGCAGTATTTT
CDR3: CSARGRVGGPSTDTQYF
V: TRBV20-1
length: 17
size: many
D: NA
J: TRBJ2-3

DNA: TGTGCCACCAGTGATGGGGCGGGAGATGCCTACGAGCAGTACTTC
CDR3: CATSDGAGDAYEQYF
V: TRBV24-1
length: 15
size: NA
D: TRBD2
J: TRBJ2-7

DNA: TGCAGTGCTAGAGACCCGAAAGAGGTGCCCCTCCACTTT
CDR3: CSARDPKEVPLHF
V: TRBV20-1
length: 13
size: NA
D: NA
J: TRBJ1-6

DNA: TGCAGTGCTAGAGGGGGGACTAGCGGGAGAGGGGCTCCCTCCTACGAGCGGTACTTC
CDR3: CSARGGTSGRGAPSYERYF
V: TRBV20-1
length: 19
size: NA
D: TRBD2
J: TRBJ2-7

DNA: TGTGCCAGCAGCTTAGGACTAGCGGGAGTGAACACCGGGGAGCTGTTTTTT
CDR3: CASSLGLAGVNTGELFF
V: TRBV7-9
length: 17
size: NA
D: TRBD2
J: TRBJ2-2

DNA: TGCAGTGCTAGTGACAGCTACGAGCAGTACTTC
CDR3: CSASDSYEQYF
V: TRBV20-1
length: 11
size: NA
D: NA
J: TRBJ2-7